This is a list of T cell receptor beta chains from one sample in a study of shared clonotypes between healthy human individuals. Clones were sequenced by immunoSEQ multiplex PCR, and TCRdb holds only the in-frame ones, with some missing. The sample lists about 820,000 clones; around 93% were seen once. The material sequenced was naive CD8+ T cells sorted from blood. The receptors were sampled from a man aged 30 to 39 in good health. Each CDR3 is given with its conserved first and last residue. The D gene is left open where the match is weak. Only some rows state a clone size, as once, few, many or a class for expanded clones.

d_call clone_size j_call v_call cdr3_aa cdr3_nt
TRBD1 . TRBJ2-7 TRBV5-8 CASSFGVISGQRTTGYEQYF TGTGCCAGCAGCTTCGGGGTCATTTCGGGACAGAGAACGACGGGATACGAGCAGTACTTC
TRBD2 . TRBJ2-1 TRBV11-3 CASSLLVAGEGEQFF TGTGCCAGCAGCTTATTGGTAGCGGGAGAGGGTGAGCAGTTCTTC
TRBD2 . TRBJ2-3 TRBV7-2 CASSFGLAGADTQYF TGTGCCAGCAGCTTCGGACTAGCGGGAGCAGATACGCAGTATTTT
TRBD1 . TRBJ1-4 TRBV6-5 CASSYSLGTANEKLFF TGTGCCAGCAGTTACTCACTGGGGACAGCTAATGAAAAACTGTTTTTT
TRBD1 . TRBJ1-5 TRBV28 CASSSGTGTHQPQHF TGTGCCAGCAGTTCCGGGACAGGGACCCATCAGCCCCAGCATTTT
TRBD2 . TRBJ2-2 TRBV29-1 CSVRLAGDTGELFF TGCAGCGTAAGACTAGCGGGGGACACCGGGGAGCTGTTTTTT
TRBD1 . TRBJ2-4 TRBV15 CATSRDPQGQSGAKNIQYF TGTGCCACCAGCAGAGATCCTCAGGGACAGTCTGGAGCCAAAAACATTCAGTACTTC
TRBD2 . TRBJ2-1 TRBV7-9 CASGHLLAGEVGQFF TGTGCCAGCGGCCATTTACTAGCGGGAGAAGTAGGGCAGTTCTTC
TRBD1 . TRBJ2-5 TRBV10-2 CAVRDRGETQYF TGCGCCGTCCGGGACAGGGGAGAGACCCAGTACTTC
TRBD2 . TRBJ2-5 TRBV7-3 CASPPGRDIAETQYF TGTGCCAGCCCCCCCGGGAGGGACATCGCAGAGACCCAGTACTTC
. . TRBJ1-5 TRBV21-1 CASSKSEGGHSNQPQHF TGTGCCAGCAGCAAAAGTGAGGGAGGACATAGCAATCAGCCCCAGCATTTT
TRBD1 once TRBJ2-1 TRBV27 CASSVYRGEQFF TGTGCCAGCAGTGTCTACAGGGGTGAGCAGTTCTTC
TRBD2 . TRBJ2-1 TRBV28 CASSTASGRAEVIDEQFF TGTGCCAGCAGTACGGCTAGCGGGAGGGCCGAGGTTATAGATGAGCAGTTCTTC
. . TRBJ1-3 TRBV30 CAWVGGSGNTIYF TGTGCCTGGGTGGGGGGCTCTGGAAACACCATATATTTT
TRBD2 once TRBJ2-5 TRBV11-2 CASSLDHETSGELQETQYF TGTGCCAGCAGCTTAGATCACGAGACTAGCGGAGAGCTACAAGAGACCCAGTACTTC
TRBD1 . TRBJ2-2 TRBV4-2 CASSQRTGQNTGELFF TGTGCCAGCAGCCAAAGGACAGGGCAGAACACCGGGGAGCTGTTTTTT
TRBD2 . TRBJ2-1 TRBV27 CASSSSAGDTYNEQFF TGTGCCAGCAGTTCGTCAGCGGGAGATACGTACAATGAGCAGTTCTTC
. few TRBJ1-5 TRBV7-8 CASSGTPGNQPQHF TGTGCCAGCTCAGGGACACCAGGCAATCAGCCCCAGCATTTT